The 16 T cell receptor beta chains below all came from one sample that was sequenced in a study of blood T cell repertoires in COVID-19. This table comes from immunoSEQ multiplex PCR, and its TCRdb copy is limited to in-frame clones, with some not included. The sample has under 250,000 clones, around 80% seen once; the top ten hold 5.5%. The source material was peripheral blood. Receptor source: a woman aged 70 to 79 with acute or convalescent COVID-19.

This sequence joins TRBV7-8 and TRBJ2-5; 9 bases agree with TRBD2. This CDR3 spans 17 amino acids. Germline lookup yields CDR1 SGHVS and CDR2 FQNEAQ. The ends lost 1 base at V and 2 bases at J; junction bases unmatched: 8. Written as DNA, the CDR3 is TGTGCCAGCAGCTTAGGATTAGCGGGAGTGGGGCAAGAGACCCAGTACTTC. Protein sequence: CASSLGLAGVGQETQYF.

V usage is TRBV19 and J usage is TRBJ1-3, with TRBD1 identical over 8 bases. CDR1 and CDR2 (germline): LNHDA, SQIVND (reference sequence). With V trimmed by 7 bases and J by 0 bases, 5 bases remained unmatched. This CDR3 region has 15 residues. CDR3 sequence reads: CASTRQGSSGNTIYF. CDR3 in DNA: TGTGCCAGTACGAGACAGGGGAGCTCTGGAAACACCATATATTTT.

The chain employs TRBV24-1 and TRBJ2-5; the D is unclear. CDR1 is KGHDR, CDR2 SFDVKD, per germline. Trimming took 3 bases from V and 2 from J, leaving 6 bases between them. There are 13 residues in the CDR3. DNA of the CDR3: TGTGCCACCAGTGATCCAAATCAAGAGACCCAGTACTTC. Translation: CATSDPNQETQYF.

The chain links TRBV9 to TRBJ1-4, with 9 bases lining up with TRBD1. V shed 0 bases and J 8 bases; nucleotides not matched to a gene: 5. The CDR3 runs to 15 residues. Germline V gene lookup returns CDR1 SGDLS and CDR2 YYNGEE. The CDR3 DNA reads TGTGCCAGCAGCGTAGACAGGGGGCTAGGCGAAAAACTGTTTTTT. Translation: CASSVDRGLGEKLFF.

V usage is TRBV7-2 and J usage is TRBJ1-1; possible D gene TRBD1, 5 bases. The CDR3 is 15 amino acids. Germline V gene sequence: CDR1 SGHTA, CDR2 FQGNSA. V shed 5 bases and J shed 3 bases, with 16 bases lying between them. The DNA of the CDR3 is TGTGCCAGCAGCAGCGACAGCGAAGCTCACACTGAAGCTTTCTTT. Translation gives CASSSDSEAHTEAFF.

Here the CDR3 DNA reads TGTGCCAGCAGTTTATCGGGACTAGCGGGAGGGAGGACCGGGGAGCTGTTTTTT. Amino acid sequence: CASSLSGLAGGRTGELFF. The genes are TRBV28 and TRBJ2-2; 16 bases line up with TRBD2. The CDR3 totals 18 residues. V was pared by 1 base and J by 5 bases, with 4 bases of the junction left unmatched. The germline V gene encodes CDR1 MDHEN and CDR2 SYDVKM.

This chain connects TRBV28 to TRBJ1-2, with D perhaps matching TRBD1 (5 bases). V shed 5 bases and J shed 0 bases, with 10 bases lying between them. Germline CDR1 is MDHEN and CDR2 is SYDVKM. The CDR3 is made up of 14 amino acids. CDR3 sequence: CASSTTAANYGYTF. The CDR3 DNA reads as TGTGCCAGCAGTACGACAGCTGCTAACTATGGCTACACCTTC.

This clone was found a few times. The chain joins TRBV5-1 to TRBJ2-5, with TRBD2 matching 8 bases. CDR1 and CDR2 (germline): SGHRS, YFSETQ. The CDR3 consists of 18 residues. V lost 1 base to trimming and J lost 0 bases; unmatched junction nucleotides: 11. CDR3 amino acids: CASSLRGLGVPYQETQYF. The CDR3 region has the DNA TGCGCCAGCAGCTTGAGGGGACTAGGGGTCCCTTACCAAGAGACCCAGTACTTC.

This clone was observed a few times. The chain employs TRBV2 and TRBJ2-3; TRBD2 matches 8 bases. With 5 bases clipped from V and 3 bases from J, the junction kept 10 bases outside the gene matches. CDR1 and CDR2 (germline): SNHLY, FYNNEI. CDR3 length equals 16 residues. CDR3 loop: CASSPLSGVGTDTQYF. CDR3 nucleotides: TGTGCCAGCAGTCCACTTAGCGGGGTGGGAACAGATACGCAGTATTTT.

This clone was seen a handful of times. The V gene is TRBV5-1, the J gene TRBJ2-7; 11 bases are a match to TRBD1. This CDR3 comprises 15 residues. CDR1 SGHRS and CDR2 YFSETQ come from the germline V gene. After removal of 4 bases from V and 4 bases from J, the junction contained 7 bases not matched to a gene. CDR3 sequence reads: CASSIWDRGKYEQYF. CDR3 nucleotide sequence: TGCGCCAGCAGCATCTGGGACAGGGGGAAATACGAGCAGTACTTC.

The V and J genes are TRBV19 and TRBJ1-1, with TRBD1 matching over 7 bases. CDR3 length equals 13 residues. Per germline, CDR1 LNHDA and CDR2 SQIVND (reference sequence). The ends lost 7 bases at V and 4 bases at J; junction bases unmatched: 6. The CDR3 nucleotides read TGTGCCAGTATTTACAGGGGAGGCACTGAAGCTTTCTTT. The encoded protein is CASIYRGGTEAFF.

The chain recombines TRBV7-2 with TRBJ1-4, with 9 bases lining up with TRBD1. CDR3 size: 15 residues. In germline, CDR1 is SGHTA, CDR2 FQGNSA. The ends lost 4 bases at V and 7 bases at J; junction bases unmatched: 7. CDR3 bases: TGTGCCAGCAGCTCCCGGACAGGGGTGGGTGAAAAACTGTTTTTT. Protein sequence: CASSSRTGVGEKLFF.

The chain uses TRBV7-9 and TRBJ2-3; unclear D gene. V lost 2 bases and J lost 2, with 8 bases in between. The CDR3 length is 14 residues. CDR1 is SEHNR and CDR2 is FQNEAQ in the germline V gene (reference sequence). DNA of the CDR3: TGTGCCAGCAGCTTACCTCGTCCCACAGATACGCAGTATTTT. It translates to CASSLPRPTDTQYF.

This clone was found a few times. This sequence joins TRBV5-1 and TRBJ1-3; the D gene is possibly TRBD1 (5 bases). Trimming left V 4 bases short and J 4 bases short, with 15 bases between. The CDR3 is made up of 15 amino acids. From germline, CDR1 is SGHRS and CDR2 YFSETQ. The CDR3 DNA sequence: TGCGCCAGCAGCGTGCAGGGAGGCTCAGGAAACACCATATATTTT. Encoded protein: CASSVQGGSGNTIYF. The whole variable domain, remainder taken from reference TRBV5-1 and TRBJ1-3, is KAGVTQTPRYLIKTRGQQVTLSCSPISGHRSVSWYQQTPGQGLQFLFEYFSETQRNKGNFPGRFSGRQFSNSRSEMNVSTLELGDSALYLCASSVQGGSGNTIYFGEGSWLTVV.

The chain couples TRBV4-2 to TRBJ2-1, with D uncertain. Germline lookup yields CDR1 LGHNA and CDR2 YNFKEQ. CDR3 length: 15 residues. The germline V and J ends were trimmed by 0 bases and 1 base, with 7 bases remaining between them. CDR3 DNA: TGTGCCAGCAGCCAAGAGGCGGTTTCCTACAATGAGCAGTTCTTC. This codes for CASSQEAVSYNEQFF.

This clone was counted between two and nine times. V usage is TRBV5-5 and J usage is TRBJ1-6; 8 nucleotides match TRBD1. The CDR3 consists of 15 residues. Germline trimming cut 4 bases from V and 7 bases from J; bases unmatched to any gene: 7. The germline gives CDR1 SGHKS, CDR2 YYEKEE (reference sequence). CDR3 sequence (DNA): TGTGCCAGCAGCAGACAGACAGGGGCGAATTCACCCCTCCACTTT. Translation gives CASSRQTGANSPLHF.